This T cell receptor beta chain was identified during a study of T-cell memory formation after mild COVID-19 (dated by TCRdb to about 2021). For context, the study as a whole: Most TCR sequence clusters were specific to one of the two donors. In two donors, T-cell clones that expanded and contracted after mild COVID-19 were followed by sequencing TCRalpha and TCRbeta repertoires longitudinally. Two young, previously healthy adult volunteers, one female and one male, were included in the cohort.

A word on this clonotype: It has no known antigen specificity. No quality values exist for individual bases; no much larger clone is one base distant.

Overall results and qualifications from the work: The second-wave clones that peaked on day 37 were not confirmed to be SARS-CoV-2 specific. Contracting CD4+ clones were found mainly in CM and EM memory subsets, while CD8+ clones were enriched in EMRA. Clones that contracted from day 15 to 85 showed balanced CD4/CD8 phenotypes, whereas a second wave of clones that expanded from day 15 to 37 leaned towards CD4+. Some responding clones were detected in pre-infection memory, suggesting pre-existing cross-reactive memory T cells joined the SARS-CoV-2 response. Only two mild cases were covered in the study, and larger cohorts including severe cases with pre-infection samples were considered necessary.

V is pruned by 6 bases and J by 8 bases, leaving 6 bases of the junction without a gene match. Spanning cysteine to phenylalanine, the CDR3 consists of 14 amino acids. The read is trimmed to its CDR3 DNA, 42 bases read in frame from base 1. CDR1 is given as SGHTA and CDR2 as FQGNSA, both from the germline V gene. Ficoll-Paque density gradient centrifugation was used to isolate PBMCs. Sequencing was carried out with an Illumina NovaSeq 6000. TCRalpha and TCRbeta cDNA libraries were constructed by 5'RACE with constant-segment primers, with sample barcodes and unique molecular identifiers being introduced. RNA was extracted from every sample with Trizol reagent. The libraries were amplified in two PCR steps, and the second step added a second sample barcode and Illumina TruSeq adapters. Sequencing of libraries was performed on an Illumina NovaSeq with 2 x 150 bp paired-end reads. Regarding the original processing steps: Demultiplexing of reads and collapsing into UMI-guided consensus sequences were performed with migec v1.2.7. With mixcr v2.1.11, UMI consensuses were aligned to TRA and TRB V and J templates and assembled into clonotypes. Expanded or contracted clonotypes were those called significant by both edgeR and NoisET, with noise models trained on biological replicates. edgeR calls used a false discovery rate-adjusted p below 0.01 and a log2 fold-change threshold of 1. As an exploratory analysis of dynamics, PCA with hierarchical clustering was applied to max-normalized trajectories of the 1000 most abundant clonotypes. Separately sequenced CD4+ and CD8+ repertoires were used to assign the CD4 or CD8 phenotype of responding clones. The raw public data were reprocessed by TCRdb itself: fastp quality trimming at Q25, MiXCR clonotype calling, in-frame beta chains only. Under each unique CDR3 protein, matching rows form one entry showing the most common genes and DNA. In this record, the V and J calls reflect TCRdb's handling and not the investigators' own analysis. The sample has fewer than 200,000 distinct CDR3 sequences on record, around 18% of them singletons. The top ten hold 3.5% to 5% of the sample.

Rearrangement joined TRBV7-2 to TRBJ1-4; 10 of the junction bases match TRBD1. Material: PBMCs or a T cell subset sorted from them (not recorded which). The TCR comes from a man between 18 and 35 years old who had mild COVID-19 (a few samples of this study predate the infection). The sample titles of this study are shuffled in the database, so cell type and time point are left out; the donor was told from shared clones. The sequenced DNA: TGTGCCAGCAGGGACCGGGACAGGGGAGAAAAACTGTTTTTT. Its product reads: CASRDRDRGEKLFF.